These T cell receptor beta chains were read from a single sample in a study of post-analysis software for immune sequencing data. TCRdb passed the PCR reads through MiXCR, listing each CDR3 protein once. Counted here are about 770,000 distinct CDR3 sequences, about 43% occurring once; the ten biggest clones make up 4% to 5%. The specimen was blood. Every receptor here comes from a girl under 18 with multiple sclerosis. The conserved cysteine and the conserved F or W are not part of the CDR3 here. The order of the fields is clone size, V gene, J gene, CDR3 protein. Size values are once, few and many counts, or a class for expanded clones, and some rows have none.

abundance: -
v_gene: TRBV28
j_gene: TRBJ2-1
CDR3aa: ASSPRGGSNEQF

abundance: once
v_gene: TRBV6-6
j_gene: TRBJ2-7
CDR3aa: ASKGDGLSSYEQY

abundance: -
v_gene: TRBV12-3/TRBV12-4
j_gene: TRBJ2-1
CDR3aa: ASSYRGPEQF

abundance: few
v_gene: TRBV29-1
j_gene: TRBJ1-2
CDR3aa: SVWGGANYGYT

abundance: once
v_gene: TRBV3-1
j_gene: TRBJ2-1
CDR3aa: ASSQDGRRGWGLAGGREQF

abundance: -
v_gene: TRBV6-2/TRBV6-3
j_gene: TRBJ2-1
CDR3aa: ASRKLAGASHNEQF

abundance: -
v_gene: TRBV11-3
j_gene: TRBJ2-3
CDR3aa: ASSAGLVSTDTQY

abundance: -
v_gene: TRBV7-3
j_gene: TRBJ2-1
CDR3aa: ASSLTPMDNYNEQF

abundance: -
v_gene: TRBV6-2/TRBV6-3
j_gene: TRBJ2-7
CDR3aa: ASSLSGLSSYEQY

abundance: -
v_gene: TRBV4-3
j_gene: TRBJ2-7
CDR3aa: ASSQEVGGYSYEQY

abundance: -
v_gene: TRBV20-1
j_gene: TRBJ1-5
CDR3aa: SASLLRDGGSAQH

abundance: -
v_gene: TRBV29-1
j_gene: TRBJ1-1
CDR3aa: SGVGTEAF

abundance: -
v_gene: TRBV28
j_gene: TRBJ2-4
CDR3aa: ASIPGSRDIRY

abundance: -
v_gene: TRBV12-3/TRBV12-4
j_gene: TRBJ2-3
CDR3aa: ASGGSGQGLSDTQY

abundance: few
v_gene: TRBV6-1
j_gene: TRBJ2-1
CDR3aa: ASSDQGLAGVNEQF

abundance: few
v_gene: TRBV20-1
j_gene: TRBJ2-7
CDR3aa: SASSGYEQY

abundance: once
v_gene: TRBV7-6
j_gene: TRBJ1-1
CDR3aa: ASSSEAGTGILAEAF

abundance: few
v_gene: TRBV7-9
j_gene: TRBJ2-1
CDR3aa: ASSRKIAFLSYNEQF

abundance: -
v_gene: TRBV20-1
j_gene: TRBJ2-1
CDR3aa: SAWTSGRSNNEQF

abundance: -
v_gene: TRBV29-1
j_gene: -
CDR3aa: SVAPRTHEQY

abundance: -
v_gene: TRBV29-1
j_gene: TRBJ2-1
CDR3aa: SVDSSSYNEQF

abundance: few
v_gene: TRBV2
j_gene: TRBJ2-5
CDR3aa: ASRLAGRRETQY

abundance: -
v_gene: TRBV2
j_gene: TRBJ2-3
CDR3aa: ASSGLAGLPSTDTQY

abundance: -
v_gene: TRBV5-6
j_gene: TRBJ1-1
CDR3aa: ASSSGTGRTEAF

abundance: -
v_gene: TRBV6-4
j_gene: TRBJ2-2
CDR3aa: ASTSMAGDNTGELF

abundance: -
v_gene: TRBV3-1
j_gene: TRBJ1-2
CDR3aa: ASSQERASAGFEGYT

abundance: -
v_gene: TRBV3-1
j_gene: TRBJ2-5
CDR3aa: ASSQDGNKETQY

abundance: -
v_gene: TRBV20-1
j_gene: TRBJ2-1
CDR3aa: SARDGGLVTYNEQF

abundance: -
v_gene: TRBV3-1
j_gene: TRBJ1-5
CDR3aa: ASSPQASNKPQH

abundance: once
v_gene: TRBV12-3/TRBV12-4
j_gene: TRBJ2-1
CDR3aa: ASSKDPQGGEQF

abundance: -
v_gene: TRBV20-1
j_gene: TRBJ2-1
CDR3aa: TAGTSGYNEQF

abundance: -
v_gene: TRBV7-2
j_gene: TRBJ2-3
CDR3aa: ASSLWAGEAQY

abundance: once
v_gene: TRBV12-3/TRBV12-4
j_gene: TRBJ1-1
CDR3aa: ASSGQGVWTEAF

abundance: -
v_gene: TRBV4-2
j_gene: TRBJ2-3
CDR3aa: ASSQEWREGTDTQY

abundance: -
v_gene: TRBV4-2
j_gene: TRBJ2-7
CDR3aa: ASSQHSSYEQY

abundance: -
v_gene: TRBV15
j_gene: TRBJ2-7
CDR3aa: ATSRDQAGHNEQY

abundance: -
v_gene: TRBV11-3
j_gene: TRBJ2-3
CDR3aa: ASSSGRGETDTQY

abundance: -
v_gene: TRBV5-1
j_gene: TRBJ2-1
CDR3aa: ASSLATSGERSYNEQF

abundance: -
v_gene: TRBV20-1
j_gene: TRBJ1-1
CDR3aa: SARPGIEAF

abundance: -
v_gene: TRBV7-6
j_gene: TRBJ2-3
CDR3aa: ASSLGGRGPTDTQY

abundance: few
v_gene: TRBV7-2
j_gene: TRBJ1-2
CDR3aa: ASSLYRGTHYGYT

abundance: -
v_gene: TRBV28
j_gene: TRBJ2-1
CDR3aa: ASSLVQSNEQF

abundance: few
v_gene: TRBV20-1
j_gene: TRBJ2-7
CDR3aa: SAQGQGRGYEQY